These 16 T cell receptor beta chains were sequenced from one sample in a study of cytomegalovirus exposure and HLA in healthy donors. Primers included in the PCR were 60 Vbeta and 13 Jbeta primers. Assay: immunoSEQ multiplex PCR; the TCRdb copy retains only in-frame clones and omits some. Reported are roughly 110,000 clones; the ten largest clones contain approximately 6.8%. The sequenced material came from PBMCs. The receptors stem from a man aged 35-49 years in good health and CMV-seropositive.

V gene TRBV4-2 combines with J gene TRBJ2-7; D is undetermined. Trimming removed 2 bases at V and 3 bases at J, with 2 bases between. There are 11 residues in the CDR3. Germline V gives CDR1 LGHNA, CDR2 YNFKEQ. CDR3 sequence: CASSQRYEQYF. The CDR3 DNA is TGTGCCAGCAGCCAACGCTACGAGCAGTACTTC.

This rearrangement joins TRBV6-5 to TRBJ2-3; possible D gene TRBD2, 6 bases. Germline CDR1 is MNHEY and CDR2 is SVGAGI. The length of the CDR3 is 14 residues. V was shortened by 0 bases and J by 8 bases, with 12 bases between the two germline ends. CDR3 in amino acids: CASSYSRSGATQYF. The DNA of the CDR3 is TGTGCCAGCAGTTACTCCCGTAGCGGAGCTACGCAGTATTTT.

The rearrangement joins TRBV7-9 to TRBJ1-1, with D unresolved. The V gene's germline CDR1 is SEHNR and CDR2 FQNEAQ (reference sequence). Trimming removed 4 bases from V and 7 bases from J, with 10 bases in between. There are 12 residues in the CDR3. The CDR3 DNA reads TGTGCCAGCAGCTCCCGACAATTTGAAGCTTTCTTT. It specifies CASSSRQFEAFF.

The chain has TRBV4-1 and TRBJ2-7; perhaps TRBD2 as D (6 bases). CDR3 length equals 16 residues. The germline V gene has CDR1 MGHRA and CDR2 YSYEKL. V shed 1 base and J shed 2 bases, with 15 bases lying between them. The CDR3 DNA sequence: TGCGCCAGCAGCCAAGTCTACGGGAGTCTCGCCTACGAGCAGTACTTC. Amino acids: CASSQVYGSLAYEQYF.

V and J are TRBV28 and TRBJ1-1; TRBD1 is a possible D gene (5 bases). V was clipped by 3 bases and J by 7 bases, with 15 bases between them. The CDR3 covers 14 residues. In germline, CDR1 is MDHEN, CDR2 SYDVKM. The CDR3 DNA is TGTGCCAGCAGTTTGAGTGGCAGGGATCGTGAAGCTTTCTTT. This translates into CASSLSGRDREAFF.

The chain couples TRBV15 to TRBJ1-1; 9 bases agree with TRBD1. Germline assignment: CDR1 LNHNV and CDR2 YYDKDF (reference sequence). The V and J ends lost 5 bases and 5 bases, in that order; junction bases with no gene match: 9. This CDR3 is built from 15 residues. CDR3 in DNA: TGTGCCACCAGCGTGACGGGACAGGGTTGGACTGAAGCTTTCTTT. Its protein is CATSVTGQGWTEAFF.

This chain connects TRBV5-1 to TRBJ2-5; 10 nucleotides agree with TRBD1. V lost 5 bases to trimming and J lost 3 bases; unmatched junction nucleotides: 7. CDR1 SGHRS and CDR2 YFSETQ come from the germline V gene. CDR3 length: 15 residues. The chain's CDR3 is CASRDRGLEKETQYF. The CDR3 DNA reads TGCGCCAGCAGAGACAGGGGGCTAGAGAAAGAGACCCAGTACTTC.

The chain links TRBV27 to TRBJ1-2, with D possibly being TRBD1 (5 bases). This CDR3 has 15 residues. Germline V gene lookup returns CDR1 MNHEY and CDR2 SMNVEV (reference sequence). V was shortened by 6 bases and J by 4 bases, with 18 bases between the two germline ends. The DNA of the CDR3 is TGTGCCAGCAGAACCATGGGGGGAAAGAGCTATGGCTACACCTTC. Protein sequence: CASRTMGGKSYGYTF.

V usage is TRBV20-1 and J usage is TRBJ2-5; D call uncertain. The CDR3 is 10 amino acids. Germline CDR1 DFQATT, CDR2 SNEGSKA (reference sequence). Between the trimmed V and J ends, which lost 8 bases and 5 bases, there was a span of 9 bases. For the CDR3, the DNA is TGCAGTCCACTATCGGAGACCCAGTACTTC. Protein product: CSPLSETQYF.

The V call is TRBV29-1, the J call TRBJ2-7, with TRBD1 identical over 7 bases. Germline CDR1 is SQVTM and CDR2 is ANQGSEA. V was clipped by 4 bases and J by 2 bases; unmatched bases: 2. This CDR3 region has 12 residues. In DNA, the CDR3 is TGCAGCGTTGCTGGGACAGCCTACGAGCAGTACTTC. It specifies CSVAGTAYEQYF.

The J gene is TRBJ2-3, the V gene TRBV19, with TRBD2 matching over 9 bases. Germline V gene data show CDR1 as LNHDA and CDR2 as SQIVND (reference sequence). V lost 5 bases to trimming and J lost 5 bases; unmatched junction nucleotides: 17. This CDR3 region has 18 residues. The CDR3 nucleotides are TGTGCCAGTAGTTCCACCCCTCTGGTAGCGGGAGCTATAGATACGCAGTATTTT. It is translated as CASSSTPLVAGAIDTQYF.

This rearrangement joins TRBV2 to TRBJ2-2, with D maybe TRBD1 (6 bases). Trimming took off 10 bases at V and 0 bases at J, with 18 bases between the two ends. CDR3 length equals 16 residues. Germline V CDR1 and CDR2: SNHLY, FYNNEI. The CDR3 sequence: CATSSRGMTNTGELFF. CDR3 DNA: TGTGCCACCTCTTCCAGGGGTATGACGAACACCGGGGAGCTGTTTTTT.

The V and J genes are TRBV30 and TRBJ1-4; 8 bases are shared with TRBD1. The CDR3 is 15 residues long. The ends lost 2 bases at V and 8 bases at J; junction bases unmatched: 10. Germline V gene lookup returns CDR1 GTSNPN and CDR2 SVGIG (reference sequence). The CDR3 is CAWSRQGNPREKLFF. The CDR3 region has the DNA TGTGCCTGGAGTCGACAGGGGAACCCCAGGGAAAAACTGTTTTTT.

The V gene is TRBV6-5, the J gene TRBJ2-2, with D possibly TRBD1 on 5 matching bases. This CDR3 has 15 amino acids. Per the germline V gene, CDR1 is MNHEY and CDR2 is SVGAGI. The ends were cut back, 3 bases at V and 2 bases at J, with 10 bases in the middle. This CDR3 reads CASSYVDTNTGELFF. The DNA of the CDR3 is TGTGCCAGCAGTTATGTGGACACTAACACCGGGGAGCTGTTTTTT.

The chain's CDR3 is CASSSGQGLGTGELFF. The CDR3 coding sequence is TGTGCCAGCTCATCGGGACAGGGCCTCGGCACCGGGGAGCTGTTTTTT. The rearrangement joins TRBV18 to TRBJ2-2; 9 nucleotides align to TRBD1. V was clipped by 5 bases and J by 4 bases; unmatched bases: 8. The germline V gene has CDR1 KGHSH and CDR2 LQKENI. This CDR3 has 16 amino acids.

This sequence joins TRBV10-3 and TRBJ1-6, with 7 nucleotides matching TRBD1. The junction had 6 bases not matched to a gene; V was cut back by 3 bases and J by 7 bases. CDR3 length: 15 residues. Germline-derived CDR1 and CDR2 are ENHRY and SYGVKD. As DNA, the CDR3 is TGTGCCATCAGTGACTCAGGGGGACACAATTCACCCCTCCACTTT. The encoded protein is CAISDSGGHNSPLHF.